The rows below give T cell receptor beta chains drawn from one sample of a study of metastatic and nonmetastatic thyroid tumors. TCRdb ran MiXCR on the PCR reads. The sample shows 72,000 or so clones, around 18% of them seen only once. The source material was blood. The receptors derive from a female donor with papillary thyroid cancer or a benign thyroid nodule (not recorded which). Some clones in this sample may be carry-over from other donors' samples. Each CDR3 is given with its conserved first and last residue. A D gene is named only where the DNA matches it firmly. Size is stated for part of the rows, as once, few or many counts, or as a class when the clone is expanded.

j_call clone_size v_call d_call cdr3_aa cdr3_nt
TRBJ1-1 NA TRBV6-1 NA CASSPEGYTEAFF TGTGCCAGCAGCCCGGAAGGGTACACTGAAGCTTTCTTT
TRBJ2-7 once TRBV4-2 NA CASSQGEVPYEQYF TGTGCCAGCAGCCAAGGGGAGGTGCCCTACGAGCAGTACTTC
TRBJ2-7 NA TRBV20-1 TRBD2 CSAVLAGRYEQYF TGCAGTGCTGTACTAGCGGGCCGGTACGAGCAGTACTTC
TRBJ2-1 many TRBV10-3 NA CAISGVDYNEQFF TGTGCCATCAGTGGGGTAGATTACAATGAGCAGTTCTTC
TRBJ2-7 many TRBV11-3 NA CASSVRQSHEQYF TGTGCCAGCAGCGTAAGACAGTCCCACGAGCAGTACTTC
TRBJ2-3 many TRBV6-5 NA CASSYGSTDTQYF TGTGCCAGCAGTTACGGGAGCACAGATACGCAGTATTTT
TRBJ2-3 many TRBV20-1 NA CSARLSRHTDTQYF TGCAGTGCTAGATTGTCCCGACACACAGATACGCAGTATTTT
TRBJ1-4 many TRBV5-1 NA CASSLLPGDEKLFF TGCGCCAGCAGCTTGTTACCAGGGGACGAAAAACTGTTTTTT
TRBJ2-7 many TRBV6-4 NA CASSDSIDRNYEQYF TGTGCCAGCAGTGACTCGATTGACAGGAACTACGAGCAGTACTTC
TRBJ2-1 NA TRBV5-5 NA CASSFAVHEQFF TGTGCCAGCAGCTTCGCCGTACATGAGCAGTTCTTC
TRBJ2-7 NA TRBV30 NA CAWGTGFGSYEQYF TGTGCCTGGGGTACAGGGTTCGGTTCCTACGAGCAGTACTTC
TRBJ1-1 many TRBV5-5 NA CASSLDGDTEAFF TGTGCCAGCAGCTTGGATGGGGACACTGAAGCTTTCTTT
TRBJ2-7 many TRBV27 TRBD2 CASSFGAGEGEQYF TGTGCCAGCAGTTTCGGTGCGGGAGAGGGCGAGCAGTACTTC
TRBJ1-1 many TRBV4-1 TRBD1 CASSQESDRGAFF TGCGCCAGCAGCCAAGAAAGCGACAGGGGGGCTTTCTTT
TRBJ2-7 many TRBV5-1 TRBD1 CASSPRTGGLPYEQYF TGCGCCAGCAGCCCTAGAACAGGGGGTCTTCCCTACGAGCAGTACTTC
TRBJ2-1 many TRBV20-1 NA CSASTPEGQFF TGCAGTGCTAGTACCCCGGAGGGGCAGTTCTTC
TRBJ2-5 many TRBV20-1 NA CSAKTAGSETQYF TGCAGTGCTAAGACGGCGGGAAGCGAGACCCAGTACTTC
TRBJ1-1 few TRBV5-4 NA CASSFGSGTEAFF TGTGCCAGCAGCTTTGGCTCGGGGACTGAAGCTTTCTTT
TRBJ1-1 many TRBV6-1 NA CATRWTEAFF TGTGCCACCCGGTGGACTGAAGCTTTCTTT
TRBJ2-1 many TRBV12-5 TRBD2 CASGLISGLGNEQFF TGTGCTAGTGGTTTGATTTCGGGACTAGGGAATGAGCAGTTCTTC
TRBJ2-7 many TRBV12-3/TRBV12-4 TRBD2 CASSFSGMSSYEQYF TGTGCCAGCAGTTTTAGCGGGATGAGCTCCTACGAGCAGTACTTC
TRBJ1-2 NA TRBV7-2 NA CASSNLYGYTF TGTGCCAGCAGCAACCTATATGGCTACACCTTC
TRBJ2-7 NA TRBV11-3 TRBD1 CASSPRDSSYEQYF TGTGCCAGCAGCCCTCGGGACAGTTCCTACGAGCAGTACTTC
TRBJ1-2 many TRBV15 NA CATSPTDWIGYTF TGTGCCACCAGCCCCACCGATTGGATTGGCTACACCTTC
TRBJ1-5 many TRBV7-6 NA CASSSVGGDQPQHF TGTGCCAGCAGCTCGGTCGGTGGGGATCAGCCCCAGCATTTT
TRBJ2-3 NA TRBV29-1 TRBD2 CSVVPSGSRRDTQYF TGCAGCGTTGTCCCTAGCGGGAGTCGTCGGGATACGCAGTATTTT
TRBJ2-1 few TRBV12-3/TRBV12-4 NA CASSSANEQFF TGTGCCAGCAGTTCGGCCAATGAGCAGTTCTTC
TRBJ2-6 many TRBV6-2/TRBV6-3 NA CASTRTGANVLTF TGTGCCAGCACCCGAACTGGGGCCAACGTCCTGACTTTC
TRBJ2-3 many TRBV6-1 NA CANRPRTTGNTDTQYF TGTGCTAACCGCCCCAGGACTACCGGGAATACAGATACGCAGTATTTT
TRBJ2-1 many TRBV20-1 NA CSARQVNEQFF TGCAGTGCTCGACAGGTCAATGAGCAGTTCTTC
TRBJ1-3 many TRBV7-2 NA CASSFGQHGNTIYF TGTGCCAGCAGCTTCGGACAGCATGGAAACACCATATATTTT
TRBJ1-2 many TRBV6-5 NA CASSYQGDYGYTF TGTGCCAGCAGTTACCAGGGAGACTATGGCTACACCTTC
TRBJ1-2 many TRBV28 TRBD1 CASSPGQGAYGYTF TGTGCCAGTTCCCCAGGACAGGGGGCCTATGGCTACACCTTC
TRBJ1-3 many TRBV2 NA CASIAWGNTIYF TGTGCCAGCATAGCTTGGGGAAACACCATATATTTT
TRBJ2-7 once TRBV20-1 NA CSARSGFYEQYF TGCAGTGCTAGGTCGGGATTCTACGAGCAGTACTTC